Detailed here is one TCR beta chain. Time point noted: newly diagnosed GD, antithyroid drugs for less than 3 months. PBMC-extracted RNA yielded the TCR library. These data belong to a study of regulatory T cells in long-lasting Graves disease. Arm-PCR of CDR3 regions and iRepertoire HTBI primers were used to build TCR beta libraries. Using its own MiXCR run on the multiplex PCR reads, TCRdb lists one record per CDR3 protein. The data contain about 420,000 distinct CDR3 sequences, roughly 15% of them singletons. Germline trimming cut 4 bases from V and 4 bases from J; bases unmatched to any gene: 8. Per germline, CDR1 LGHDT and CDR2 YNNKEL (reference sequence). This CDR3 region has 15 residues. These data were likewise used in another study, on T cells in Graves' hyperthyroidism and ophthalmopathy. From that report: Researchers ran a first-round RT-PCR on the TCR CDR3 using the HTBI primer set.

This rearrangement joins TRBV3-1 to TRBJ2-5, with 8 bases matching TRBD2. Here the sequenced sample was peripheral blood mononuclear cells (PBMCs), taken at new diagnosis, from a patient treated with antithyroid drugs. The receptor comes from a woman aged 18-35 years with Graves disease. The CDR3 sequence: CASSPTGLAGETQYF. The CDR3 DNA follows: TGTGCCAGCAGCCCCACCGGGCTAGCGGGAGAGACCCAGTACTTC.